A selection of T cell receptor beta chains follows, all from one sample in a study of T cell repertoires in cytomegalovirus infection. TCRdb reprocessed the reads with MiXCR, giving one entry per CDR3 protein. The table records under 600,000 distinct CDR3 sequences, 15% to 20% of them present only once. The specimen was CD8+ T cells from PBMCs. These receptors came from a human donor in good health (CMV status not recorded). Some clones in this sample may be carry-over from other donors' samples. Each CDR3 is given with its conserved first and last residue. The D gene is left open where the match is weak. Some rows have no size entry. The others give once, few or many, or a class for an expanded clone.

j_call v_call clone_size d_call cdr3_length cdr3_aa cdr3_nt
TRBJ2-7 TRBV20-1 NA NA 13 CSARVQGAWEQYF TGCAGTGCTAGAGTCCAGGGAGCTTGGGAGCAGTACTTC
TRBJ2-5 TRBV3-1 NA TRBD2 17 CASSQRDVSGGLETQYF TGTGCCAGCAGCCAGAGGGATGTCAGCGGGGGGCTCGAGACCCAGTACTTC
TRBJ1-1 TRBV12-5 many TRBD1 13 CASGRDSGTEAFF TGTGCTAGTGGAAGGGACAGTGGAACTGAAGCTTTCTTT
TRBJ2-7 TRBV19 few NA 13 CASSIGLSYEQYF TGTGCCAGTAGTATCGGGCTTTCCTACGAGCAGTACTTC
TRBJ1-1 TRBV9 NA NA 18 CASSVAPRAPPQRTEAFF TGTGCCAGCAGCGTAGCCCCGCGGGCGCCTCCGCAGAGGACTGAAGCTTTCTTT
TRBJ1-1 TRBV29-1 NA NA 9 CSVVAGTSF TGCAGCGTTGTCGCAGGGACCTCCTTT
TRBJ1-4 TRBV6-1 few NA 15 CASSDFFGTGEKLFF TGTGCCAGCAGTGATTTTTTCGGGACCGGGGAAAAACTGTTTTTT
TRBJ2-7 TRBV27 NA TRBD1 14 CASSSRTGVDEQYF TGTGCCAGCAGTAGCCGGACAGGGGTGGACGAGCAGTACTTC
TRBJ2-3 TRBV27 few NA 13 CASSFSTTDTQYF TGTGCCAGCAGTTTCTCTACCACAGATACGCAGTATTTT
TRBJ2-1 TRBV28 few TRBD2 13 CASTGLDGNEQFF TGTGCCAGCACAGGACTAGATGGTAATGAGCAGTTCTTC